This TCR beta chain stems from a study of glioma-infiltrating T cells after dendritic cell vaccination. Produced via immunoSEQ multiplex PCR; TCRdb's table is partial and in-frame only. The table records around 87,000 clones, around 83% of them present only once. With V trimmed by 5 bases and J by 7 bases, 8 bases remained unmatched. The length of the CDR3 is 16 residues. From germline, CDR1 is MNHNY and CDR2 SVGAGI (reference sequence). Regarding time point: after dendritic cell vaccination, including at tumor progression/relapse. Specimen: blood, collected after dendritic cell vaccination. The source of this sequence is a human donor with glioblastoma. V usage is TRBV6-6 and J usage is TRBJ2-2, with 12 bases identical to TRBD1. CDR3 sequence reads: CASSKGTGGRGGELFF. The DNA for the CDR3 is TGTGCCAGCAGTAAAGGGACAGGGGGCCGCGGCGGGGAGCTGTTTTTT.